The clone carrying this TCR beta chain occurred many times. Indicated time point: pre-sensitization, week 0. The treatment denotes: therapeutic diphenylcyclopropenone sensitization with weekly scalp DPC. Sequencing started from total RNA isolated from unfractionated whole blood. This sample is part of a study of human T cells and chemical hapten exposure. On the study more broadly: Patients, predominantly female, presented with alopecia areata, totalis or universalis.

The V and J ends lost 5 bases and 5 bases respectively, with 10 bases between them. The CDR3 has 13 amino acids. In germline, CDR1 is SGHTA, CDR2 FQGNSA. Within the library, unique molecular identifiers were attached to each individual cDNA molecule. From the RACE reads, TCRdb called clonotypes with MiXCR, one entry per CDR3 protein. This sample carries more than 80,000 distinct CDR3 sequences, approximately 11% of them seen once, and the ten largest clones take approximately 3.1%. The sequencing here drew on whole blood, taken in connection with sensitization to the hapten diphenylcyclopropenone (DPC). The chain combines TRBV7-2 with TRBJ1-5; D is ambiguous. This sequence originates from a woman aged 55-69 years with alopecia areata. Some clones in this sample may be carry-over from other donors' samples. CDR3 bases: TGTGCCAGCAGCCTCCAAGGAGATCAGCCCCAGCATTTT. Encoded protein: CASSLQGDQPQHF.